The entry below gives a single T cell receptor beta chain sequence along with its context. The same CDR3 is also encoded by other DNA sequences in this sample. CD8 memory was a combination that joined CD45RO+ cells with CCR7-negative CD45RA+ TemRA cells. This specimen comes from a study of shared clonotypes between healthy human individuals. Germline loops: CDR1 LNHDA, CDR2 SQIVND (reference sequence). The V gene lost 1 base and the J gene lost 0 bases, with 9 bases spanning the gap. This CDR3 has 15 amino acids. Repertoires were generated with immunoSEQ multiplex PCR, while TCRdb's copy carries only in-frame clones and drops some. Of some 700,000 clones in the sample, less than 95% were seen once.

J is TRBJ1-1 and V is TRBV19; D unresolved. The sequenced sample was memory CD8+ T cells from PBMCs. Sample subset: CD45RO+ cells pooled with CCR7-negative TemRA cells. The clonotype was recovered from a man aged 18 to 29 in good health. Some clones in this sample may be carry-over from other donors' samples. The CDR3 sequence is CASSIGPGMNTEAFF. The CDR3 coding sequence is TGTGCCAGTAGTATAGGGCCGGGGATGAACACTGAAGCTTTCTTT.